This T cell receptor (beta chain) derives from a study of CD8 T cells in ankylosing spondylitis (dated by TCRdb to the late 2010s). About the full investigation: The study set out to find disease-linked TCR variants by profiling T cell receptor beta repertoires in ankylosing spondylitis patients and healthy donors. Samples of peripheral blood were taken, and for ankylosing spondylitis patients, synovial fluid was collected as well. The whole study cohort included roughly 110 healthy donors and around 24 ankylosing spondylitis patients.

This clonotype appeared a few times. The specificity of this receptor is unknown. It has no much larger one-base neighbor in the sample; base qualities were not kept. Clipping removes 5 bases from V and 2 bases from J, with 6 as the unmatched junction base count. From the cysteine up to the phenylalanine, the CDR3 has a length of 15 residues. Left in the record is the CDR3 DNA by itself, 45 bases read in frame from the first base. Reading the germline V gene gives CDR1 MDHEN and CDR2 SYDVKM. TCRdb shows the sequencer as Illumina HiSeq 2500. Quantitative 5'-RACE with molecular barcodes was used to prepare TCR beta libraries. The authors' pipeline ran thus. A new computational method, built on a probabilistic model of VDJ rearrangement, was used to identify disease-linked TCR variants. Using fastp trimming at Q25 and MiXCR clonotype assembly, TCRdb reanalyzed the public sequencing data and kept in-frame beta chains. When rows share a CDR3 protein, they turn into one entry using the most common DNA and genes. Here the V and J calls rest on TCRdb's processing, not on the authors' analysis. This sample comprises around 480,000 distinct CDR3 sequences, about 15% of them detected only once. Jointly, the top ten make up about 0.94% of the sample.

Points the paper makes about the study in general: The disease-linked clones had a CD8+ phenotype and were found at relatively low frequencies in peripheral blood. Some of the motif variants had been reported before in the synovial fluid and blood of reactive arthritis patients, a finding that suggests common disease-initiation mechanisms. A TCR beta motif made up of 7 to 9 highly homologous amino acid variants appeared to be characteristic of blood from ankylosing spondylitis patients. Significant enrichment of the disease-linked clones was reported in matched synovial fluid samples from ankylosing spondylitis patients.

The sequenced material came from blood, either unsorted or a sorted T cell fraction (not recorded which). In this chain, TRBV28 is recombined with TRBJ1-2, and TRBD1 aligns with 9 junction nucleotides. The receptor was derived from a male donor with ankylosing spondylitis. The nucleotide sequence is TGTGCCAGCAGTCCATCGGACAGGGGAAACTATGGCTACACCTTC. This codes for CASSPSDRGNYGYTF.